This T cell receptor (beta chain) emerged from a study of blood T cells in healthy people across ages. V trimming: 5 bases; J trimming: 3 bases; junction bases outside the gene matches: 4. The CDR3 has 14 amino acids. Germline loops: CDR1 SGHTA, CDR2 FQGNSA. There are a few counts of this clonotype. The antigen is unknown. Broader study findings: Donor CMV infection status was unknown, possibly confounding age-related changes in expanded clonotypes. One million T cells yielded diversity estimates that were considered underestimates. Unsorted PBMC material precluded a definitive naive versus antigen-experienced comparison.

Sample-barcoded 5' priming and a J-beta primer mix drove a second PCR of roughly 6 to 12 cycles. One entry per CDR3 protein results from TCRdb running MiXCR on the 5' RACE reads. The table includes around 1,900,000 distinct CDR3 sequences, 35% to 50% detected once. This rearrangement joins TRBV7-2 to TRBJ2-7; 10 positions match TRBD1. The receptor was derived from a human donor in good health. The sequenced sample was blood. The CDR3 DNA reads TGTGCCAGCAGCGCCGACAGGGGGCACTACGAGCAGTACTTC. Its translation is CASSADRGHYEQYF. The whole variable domain, filled in from reference TRBV7-2 and TRBJ2-7, reads GAGVSQSPSNKVTEKGKDVELRCDPISGHTALYWYRQSLGQGLEFLIYFQGNSAPDKSGLPSDRFSAERTGGSVSTLTIQRTQQEDSAVYLCASSADRGHYEQYFGPGTRLTVT.